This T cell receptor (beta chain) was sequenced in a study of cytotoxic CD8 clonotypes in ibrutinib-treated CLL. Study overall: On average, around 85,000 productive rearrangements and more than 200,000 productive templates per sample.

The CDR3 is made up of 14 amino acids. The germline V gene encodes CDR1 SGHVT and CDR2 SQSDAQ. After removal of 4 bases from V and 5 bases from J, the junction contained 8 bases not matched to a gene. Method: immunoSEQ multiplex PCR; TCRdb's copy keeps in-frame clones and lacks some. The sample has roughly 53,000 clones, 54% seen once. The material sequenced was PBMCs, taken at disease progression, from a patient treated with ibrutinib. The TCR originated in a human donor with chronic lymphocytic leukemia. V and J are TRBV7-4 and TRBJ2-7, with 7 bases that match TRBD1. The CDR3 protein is CASSSLDRVHEQYF. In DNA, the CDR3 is TGTGCCAGCAGCTCGCTAGACAGGGTCCACGAGCAGTACTTC.